The T cell receptor (beta chain) under discussion was sequenced for a study of blood T cell repertoires in COVID-19. In the study overall: Acute and convalescent COVID-19 samples came from the United States, Italy and Spain.

Between the trimmed V and J ends, which lost 0 bases and 7 bases, there was a span of 13 bases. CDR3 length: 14 amino acids. CDR1 and CDR2 from the germline V gene are SGHVS and FQNEAQ. In the original analysis: Estimation of nucleated cell counts relied on the amplification of reference gene primers. Repertoires were generated with immunoSEQ multiplex PCR, while TCRdb's copy carries only in-frame clones and drops some. The DNA was the basis for D and trimming; V, J and clone size are from that table. This sample carries 200,000 to 300,000 clones, about 86% of them seen once, and the ten largest clones take approximately 2%.

V and J are TRBV7-8 and TRBJ2-7, with a tentative D call TRBD1 (5 bases). The sequence was obtained from a man aged 30 to 39 with active or convalescent COVID-19. Sample: peripheral blood. The CDR3 DNA reads as TGTGCCAGCAGCTTAGCGCGTGGGGCTGGGGAGCAGTACTTC. As protein: CASSLARGAGEQYF.